This T cell receptor beta chain was retrieved from a study of CD8 T cells in ankylosing spondylitis. Study results and limitations: A number of the motif variants had already been described in reactive arthritis synovial fluid and blood. What appeared characteristic of ankylosing spondylitis blood was a TCR beta motif of eight highly homologous variants. As reported, disease-linked clones showed significant enrichment in matched ankylosing spondylitis synovial fluid.

V was pared by 7 bases and J by 7 bases, with 14 bases between. There are 13 residues in the CDR3. Germline V lookup: CDR1 MDHEN, CDR2 SYDVKM. As the method for making TCR beta libraries, quantitative 5'-RACE with molecular barcodes was used. TCRdb used MiXCR to reprocess the 5' RACE reads, holding one entry per CDR3 protein. The data show approximately 140,000 distinct CDR3 sequences, 7% to 10% seen once. A word on this clonotype: Antigen unknown.

This sequence was found in a male donor with ankylosing spondylitis or in good health (not recorded which). The J gene is TRBJ1-5, the V gene TRBV28; tentative D call: TRBD1 (5 bases). Sequences were obtained from blood, either unsorted or a sorted T cell fraction (not recorded which). The CDR3 region is CASNRGFGQPQHF. The CDR3 region has the DNA TGTGCCAGCAATAGGGGTTTCGGGCAGCCCCAGCATTTT.